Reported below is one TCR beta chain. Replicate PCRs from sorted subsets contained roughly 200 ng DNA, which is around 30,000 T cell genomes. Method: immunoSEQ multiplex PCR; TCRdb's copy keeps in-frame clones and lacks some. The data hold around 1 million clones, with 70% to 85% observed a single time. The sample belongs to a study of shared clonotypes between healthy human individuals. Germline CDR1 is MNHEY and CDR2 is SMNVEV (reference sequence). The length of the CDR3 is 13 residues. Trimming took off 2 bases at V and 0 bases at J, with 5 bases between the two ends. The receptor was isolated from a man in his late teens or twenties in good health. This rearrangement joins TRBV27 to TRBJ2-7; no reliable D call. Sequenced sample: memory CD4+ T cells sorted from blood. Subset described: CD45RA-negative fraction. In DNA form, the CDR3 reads TGTGCCAGCAGTTTACAGAGCTCCTACGAGCAGTACTTC. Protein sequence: CASSLQSSYEQYF.